This TCR beta chain stems from a study of T cell responses to AZD1222 COVID-19 vaccine. The repertoire was sequenced with immunoSEQ multiplex PCR; TCRdb's copy has only in-frame clones and lacks some. The data show 50,000 to 65,000 clones, 70% to 90% seen once. This clone has just one count. V lost 2 bases and J lost 5, with 16 bases in between. The CDR3 is 16 amino acids. Germline assignment: CDR1 KGHSH and CDR2 LQKENI. Here the sequenced sample was peripheral blood, taken 28 days after the second AZD1222 dose. This sequence joins TRBV18 and TRBJ2-1; no firm D call. This receptor was obtained from an adult who received the AZD1222 COVID-19 vaccine. The CDR3 protein is CASSPGAGMVNNEQFF. As DNA, the CDR3 is TGTGCCAGCTCACCAGGAGCAGGTATGGTTAACAATGAGCAGTTCTTC. Combining the CDR3 with reference TRBV18 and TRBJ2-1 gives the whole variable domain NAGVMQNPRHLVRRRGQEARLRCSPMKGHSHVYWYRQLPEEGLKFMVYLQKENIIDESGMPKERFSAEFPKEGPSILRIQQVVRGDSAAYFCASSPGAGMVNNEQFFGPGTRLTVL.